Sequencing of this TCR beta chain was carried out in a study of blood T cell repertoires in COVID-19. Study-level background: Samples came from the United States, Italy and Spain, spanning acute and convalescent COVID-19. PBMCs, B-cell-depleted T cells, or T cells were the source of the cDNA or gDNA that made up the material.

In the authors' workflow: Cell counts per sample came from amplifying reference gene primers. Sequencing was performed with immunoSEQ multiplex PCR; in TCRdb, only in-frame clones are kept and a portion is missing. The DNA gave D and trimming, while V, J and clone size come from that table. The table has over 250,000 clones, approximately 83% seen once. The CDR3 is made up of 14 amino acids. CDR1 and CDR2 (germline): SGHVS, FQNEAQ. V shed 5 bases, J shed 7 bases, and the junction held 6 bases outside the gene matches. The sample consisted of peripheral blood. This clonotype was obtained from a woman between 70 and 85 years old with acute or convalescent COVID-19. This chain connects TRBV7-8 to TRBJ1-5; 9 nucleotides align to TRBD1. Here the CDR3 DNA reads TGTGCCAGCAGCCCGACAGGGGGAGGCCAGCCCCAGCATTTT. Protein sequence: CASSPTGGGQPQHF.